Listed below are T cell receptor beta chains from one sample, sequenced in a study of T cells after yellow fever vaccination. From the 5' RACE reads, TCRdb called clonotypes with MiXCR, one entry per CDR3 protein. The table includes about 260,000 distinct CDR3 sequences, 5.2% detected once. The sample consisted of CD4+ T cells sorted from PBMCs, taken on the day of the yellow fever booster vaccination. Source of these receptors: a man aged 18 to 29 who received the YFV17D yellow fever vaccine. The CDR3 runs from the conserved cysteine through the conserved F or W. A D gene is named only where the DNA matches it firmly. The listing skips clone size in some rows; elsewhere it reads once, few, many or a size class.

>TRBV6-1|-|TRBJ2-7|-
CASSEIRYEQYF
TGTGCCAGCAGTGAAATTAGGTACGAGCAGTACTTC
>TRBV6-2/TRBV6-3|-|TRBJ1-2|few
CASTTAGSNYGYTF
TGTGCCAGCACGACAGCGGGATCTAACTATGGCTACACCTTC
>TRBV5-1|-|TRBJ2-3|many
CASSIGTDTQYF
TGCGCCAGCAGCATCGGCACAGATACGCAGTATTTT
>TRBV24-1|TRBD1|TRBJ2-3|-
CATSEQGFSDTQYF
TGTGCCACCAGTGAACAGGGGTTCTCAGATACGCAGTATTTT
>TRBV7-8|-|TRBJ1-4|many
CASRNSSPGLNLSEKLFF
TGTGCCAGCAGGAACTCCTCGCCCGGCTTGAATCTTAGTGAAAAACTGTTTTTT
>TRBV10-3|-|TRBJ1-4|few
CAISDGYDEKLFF
TGTGCCATCAGTGATGGGTATGATGAAAAACTGTTTTTT
>TRBV5-5|-|TRBJ1-1|few
CASSPIRGNTEAFF
TGTGCCAGCAGCCCCATTCGGGGAAACACTGAAGCTTTCTTT
>TRBV7-2|TRBD1|TRBJ1-6|-
CASSYGQGHNSPLHF
TGTGCCAGCAGCTACGGACAGGGACACAATTCACCCCTCCACTTT
>TRBV4-1|TRBD1|TRBJ2-6|-
CASSQGQGAGANVLTF
TGCGCCAGCAGCCAAGGACAGGGGGCTGGGGCCAACGTCCTGACTTTC
>TRBV5-6|-|TRBJ2-7|-
CASSLDPAVLYEQYF
TGTGCCAGCAGCTTGGATCCGGCTGTCTTGTACGAGCAGTACTTC
>TRBV11-2|-|TRBJ2-2|few
CASTRGGARGELFF
TGTGCCAGCACGAGAGGGGGGGCTCGTGGGGAGCTGTTTTTT
>TRBV29-1|TRBD1|TRBJ2-3|many
CSGGTGGDTQYF
TGCAGCGGTGGGACAGGCGGCGATACGCAGTATTTT
>TRBV11-3|-|TRBJ2-3|many
CASSPGTRTDTQYF
TGTGCCAGCAGCCCCGGGACACGCACAGATACGCAGTATTTT
>TRBV6-6|-|TRBJ1-3|-
CASSHSGNTIYF
TGTGCCAGCAGTCATTCTGGAAACACCATATATTTT
>TRBV12-3/TRBV12-4|-|TRBJ2-1|few
CASRGHDGSYNEQFF
TGTGCCAGCCGAGGCCACGACGGCTCCTACAATGAGCAGTTCTTC
>TRBV11-1|-|TRBJ2-3|once
CASSPDGEAQYF
TGTGCCAGCAGCCCGGACGGGGAGGCGCAGTATTTT
>TRBV7-3|-|TRBJ1-1|few
CASSLSAGTEAFF
TGTGCCAGCAGCTTATCGGCGGGCACTGAAGCTTTCTTT
>TRBV5-6|-|TRBJ1-4|few
CASSLVQSEKLFF
TGTGCCAGCAGCTTGGTGCAGTCTGAAAAACTGTTTTTT
>TRBV5-1|TRBD2|TRBJ2-1|few
CASSSRLAGGRNEQFF
TGCGCCAGCAGCTCCAGACTAGCGGGGGGGCGCAATGAGCAGTTCTTC
>TRBV4-2|TRBD2|TRBJ2-3|-
CASSTQSGGGYTDTQYF
TGTGCCAGCAGCACCCAGTCGGGCGGGGGTTACACAGATACGCAGTATTTT
>TRBV15|-|TRBJ1-5|-
CATSPNKGGGNQPQHF
TGTGCCACCAGCCCCAATAAGGGGGGCGGCAATCAGCCCCAGCATTTT
>TRBV9|-|TRBJ2-1|few
CASSDNSRTFEQFF
TGTGCCAGCAGCGACAACTCCAGGACTTTCGAGCAGTTCTTC
>TRBV11-3|-|TRBJ2-5|many
CASSLFAGETQYF
TGTGCCAGCAGCCTTTTTGCAGGGGAGACCCAGTACTTC
>TRBV7-9|-|TRBJ1-1|many
CASSLTMNTEAFF
TGTGCCAGCAGCTTAACAATGAACACTGAAGCTTTCTTT